This record covers a single T cell receptor (beta chain). No antigen is known for it. Qualities for individual bases were not recorded, and no much larger clone is one base off. This specimen includes other DNA sequences encoding the same CDR3. This sample is drawn from a study of OX40 agonist ivuxolimab in advanced cancers. At the level of the whole study: Ivuxolimab, which targeted the costimulatory receptor OX40 (CD134), was an agonistic, fully human IgG2 monoclonal antibody. In the dose-escalation cohort, 82.7% of patients were male, and the mean age was approximately 60 years, with a range of roughly 20 to 79. Intravenous ivuxolimab was administered to patients every 2 weeks at six dose levels: 0.01, 0.1, 0.3, 1.5, 3 and 10 mg/kg. Prior anti-PD-1, anti-PD-L1 or anti-CTLA-4 therapy was permitted, and checkpoint inhibitors had been received by approximately 39% of dose-escalation patients. Of the roughly 51 patients in dose escalation, about 20 had hepatocellular carcinoma, some 15 had melanoma, 9 had renal cell carcinoma and 9 had head and neck cancer. Partial responses were achieved by three dose-escalation patients, of whom one had hepatocellular carcinoma and two had cutaneous melanoma. The paper reports the monotherapy dose-escalation portion (N of about 51 patients) of the phase I ivuxolimab trial. The point of sequencing TCRbeta in the periphery was to test whether ivuxolimab changed TCR sequence diversity and drove clonal T-cell expansion.

Broader findings and caveats from the paper: After ivuxolimab, more expanded clones were found on average in CD8+ T cells than in CD4+ T cells. In the 0.1-3.0 mg/kg groups, partial responders had among the lowest normalized peripheral clonal expansion, particularly in CD8+ T cells. Antigen specificity was not determined for the clonally expanded peripheral T cells. Low levels of normalized T-cell clonal expansion were also seen in some patients who did not respond. At doses of 0.1 to 3.0 mg/kg, clonal expansion of both CD4+ and CD8+ T cells in blood was seen between baseline and week 6.

The trial excluded patients who had a history of autoimmune disease or were on systemic immunosuppression. Peripheral blood for TCR sequencing was drawn from every dose cohort at baseline, at cycle 4 day 1 and at cycle 7 day 1. The samples were taken from a phase I, first-in-human, multicenter, open-label dose-escalation trial of ivuxolimab. Adults with locally advanced or metastatic melanoma, renal cell, hepatocellular, or head and neck squamous cell carcinoma were enrolled in the trial. CD4+ and CD8+ T cells were sorted separately from peripheral blood before TCR sequencing. A distance of 6 bases separates the germline ends of V and J, which lose 1 base and 5 bases respectively. Its CDR3 holds 12 amino acids, cysteine through phenylalanine. The only DNA kept is the CDR3, 36 bases in frame from the first base. CDR1 LNHDA and CDR2 SQIVND are derived from the germline V gene (reference sequence). Genomic DNA was extracted from sorted cells for sequencing of the TCRbeta CDR3 region. The immunoSEQ Assay was used to sequence the TCRbeta CDR3 regions. The table comes from immuneACCESS by way of TCRdb, which keeps in-frame sequences with V and J called. Part of the clones is missing from these tables; in studies checked, under half for an unresolved V gene and the rest for unknown reasons. For this sample there are some 150,000 clones; 90% appear just once. The ten biggest clones cover around 1% of the sample.

The chain joins TRBV19 to TRBJ2-7, with TRBD2 perhaps the D gene, on 5 matching bases. The clonotype comes from an adult with an advanced solid tumor such as melanoma, head and neck, liver or kidney cancer. The sequencing used CD4+ or CD8+ T cells sorted from blood, collected in a trial of the OX40 agonist ivuxolimab. The CDR3 protein is CASSIGGNEQYF. The nucleotides read TGTGCCAGTAGTATAGGAGGGAACGAGCAGTACTTC.